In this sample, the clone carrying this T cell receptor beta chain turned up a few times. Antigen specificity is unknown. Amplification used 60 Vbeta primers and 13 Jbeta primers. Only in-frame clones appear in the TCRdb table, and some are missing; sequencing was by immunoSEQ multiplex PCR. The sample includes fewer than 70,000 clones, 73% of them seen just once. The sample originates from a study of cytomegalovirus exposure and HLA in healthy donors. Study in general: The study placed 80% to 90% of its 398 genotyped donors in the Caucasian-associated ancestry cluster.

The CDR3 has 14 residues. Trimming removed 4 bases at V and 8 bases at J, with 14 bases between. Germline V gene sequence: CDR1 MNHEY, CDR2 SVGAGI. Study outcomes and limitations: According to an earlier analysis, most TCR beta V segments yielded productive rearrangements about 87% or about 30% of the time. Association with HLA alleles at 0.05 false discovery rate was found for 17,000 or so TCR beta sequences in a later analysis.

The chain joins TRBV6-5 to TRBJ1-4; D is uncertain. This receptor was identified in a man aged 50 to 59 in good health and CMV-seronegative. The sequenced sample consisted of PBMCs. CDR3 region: CASSSPDWAEKLFF. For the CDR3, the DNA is TGTGCCAGCAGTTCGCCGGACTGGGCGGAAAAACTGTTTTTT.